The 16 T cell receptor beta chains presented below share a single source sample, sequenced in a study of CD8+CD57+ T cells in acquired aplastic anemia. Genomic DNA, serving as template, underwent TCR beta VDJ and CDR3 profiling. TCRdb processed the reads anew with MiXCR; each CDR3 protein has one entry. This table holds under 200,000 distinct CDR3 sequences, less than 60% found once. Whoever was chosen for sequencing had shown CD8+CD57+ cell expansion by flow cytometry. Sequencing used sorted CD4+, CD8+, or CD8+CD57+ T cells (not recorded which) from PBMCs. Receptors originate from a human donor with aplastic anemia.

This clonotype came up many times. Written as DNA, the CDR3 is TGTGCCAGCAGGGGGGGGGGTTCAATGAACACTGAAGCTTTCTTT. Amino acid sequence: CASRGGGSMNTEAFF. This rearrangement joins TRBV5-4 to TRBJ1-1; a weak D match, TRBD1 (5 bases). Trimming pared 5 bases from V and 0 bases from J, leaving 14 bases between. This CDR3 comprises 15 residues. The germline gives CDR1 SGHNT, CDR2 YYREEE (reference sequence).

Only one count was recorded for this clonotype. V and J are TRBV10-3 and TRBJ2-2, with D maybe TRBD1 (5 bases). The CDR3 runs to 13 residues. The germline gives CDR1 ENHRY, CDR2 SYGVKD. Between the trimmed V and J ends, which lost 11 bases and 2 bases, there was a span of 12 bases. The chain's CDR3 is CAARTSNTGELFF. The CDR3 DNA follows: TGTGCCGCCCGGACATCCAACACCGGGGAGCTGTTTTTT.

This clonotype has just one count. The chain links TRBV10-3 to TRBJ1-4; no clear D gene. V dropped 3 bases and J dropped 15 bases, with 11 bases sitting between them. This CDR3 is built from 11 residues. Germline V lookup: CDR1 ENHRY, CDR2 SYGVKD. Here the CDR3 reads CAISDRRSVFF. CDR3 sequence (DNA): TGTGCCATCAGTGATAGGAGAAGTGTGTTTTTT.

This clonotype was observed a single time. The rearrangement links TRBV15 to TRBJ2-3; 12 nucleotides agree with TRBD2. CDR1 LNHNV and CDR2 YYDKDF come from the germline V gene (reference sequence). This CDR3 region has 19 residues. V trimming: 3 bases; J trimming: 1 base; junction bases outside the gene matches: 11. DNA of the CDR3: TGTGCCACCAGCAGGCAGGGACTAGCGGGTGCCTTAGGCACAGATACGCAGTATTTT. Protein: CATSRQGLAGALGTDTQYF.

This clonotype occurred many times. The chain links TRBV12-3 or TRBV12-4 to TRBJ2-2; 14 nucleotides agree with TRBD2. The CDR3 length is 16 residues. V trimming: 5 bases; J trimming: 5 bases; junction bases outside the gene matches: 4. The CDR3 sequence is CASSPRTSGGTGELFF. CDR3 nucleotide sequence: TGTGCCAGCAGTCCTCGGACTAGCGGGGGGACCGGGGAGCTGTTTTTT.

This clonotype was seen repeatedly, ten times or more. V usage is TRBV6-5 and J usage is TRBJ1-1; D possibly corresponds to TRBD1 (6 bases). CDR1 is MNHEY, CDR2 SVGAGI, per germline. The CDR3 is 14 amino acids. The V end was cut by 4 bases, the J end by 4 bases, with 13 bases between. CDR3 in amino acids: CASSFRGGGTEAFF. The CDR3 DNA is TGTGCCAGCAGTTTCAGGGGCGGGGGCACTGAAGCTTTCTTT.

The genes are TRBV10-3 and TRBJ2-3; 11 nucleotides match TRBD2. The CDR3 consists of 16 residues. The germline V gene encodes CDR1 ENHRY and CDR2 SYGVKD. J was trimmed by 1 base and V by 4 bases; bases with no gene match: 4. The CDR3 DNA sequence: TGTGCCATCAGTGGGCTAGCGGGGGGAGGCACAGATACGCAGTATTTT. This gives the protein CAISGLAGGGTDTQYF.

This rearrangement joins TRBV24-1 to TRBJ2-2; the match to TRBD1 covers 7 bases. This CDR3 has 17 amino acids. J was trimmed by 6 bases and V by 5 bases; bases with no gene match: 14. Germline-derived CDR1 and CDR2 are KGHDR and SFDVKD. CDR3 loop: CATSAKPRTGPAGELFF. The CDR3 bases are TGTGCCACCAGTGCCAAACCTCGGACAGGCCCCGCCGGGGAGCTGTTTTTT.

This clonotype came up a few times. The V and J genes are TRBV6-1 and TRBJ2-3, with a weak D call TRBD2 (7 bases). Trimming stripped 6 bases from V and 3 bases from J, with 16 bases between. CDR3 length: 15 residues. Germline CDR1 reads MNHNS; CDR2 reads SASEGT. This CDR3 is CASSPRGALTDTQYF. In DNA, the CDR3 is TGTGCCAGCAGCCCCCGGGGGGCTTTGACAGATACGCAGTATTTT.

In this sample, this clonotype turned up a few times. At one boundary the junction diverges from the germline segment, which might be a read error. The V gene is TRBV6-2 or TRBV6-3, the J gene TRBJ1-2; weak D call: TRBD1 (5 bases). CDR3 size: 13 residues. Germline CDR1 and CDR2: MNHEY and SVGEGT. The CDR3 spells CASSYVQGTGYAF. CDR3 bases: TGTGCCAGCAGTTACGTCCAGGGAACGGGCTACGCCTTC.

This clonotype has ten or more counts. V and J are TRBV11-1 and TRBJ2-2; D call uncertain. The CDR3 totals 15 residues. Looked up from germline, CDR1 is SGHAT and CDR2 is FQDESV (reference sequence). Trimming removed 1 base from V and 3 bases from J, with 9 bases in between. CDR3 in amino acids: CASSLVGRDTGELFF. CDR3 bases: TGTGCCAGCAGCTTAGTCGGGCGAGACACCGGGGAGCTGTTTTTT.

This clonotype has only a few counts. This sequence joins TRBV29-1 and TRBJ2-7, with TRBD2 as a possible D gene (6 bases). Germline lookup yields CDR1 SQVTM and CDR2 ANQGSEA. There are 10 residues in the CDR3. V dropped 7 bases and J dropped 6 bases, with 10 bases sitting between them. CDR3 DNA: TGCAGCGGGGGGGACGCCGAGCAGTACTTC. Residues: CSGGDAEQYF.

At least ten counts were recorded for this clonotype. The chain couples TRBV19 to TRBJ1-2, with TRBD1 identical over 9 bases. The CDR3 is 14 amino acids. The V and J ends lost 5 bases and 7 bases, in that order; junction bases with no gene match: 8. Germline V CDR1 and CDR2: LNHDA, SQIVND (reference sequence). The CDR3 protein is CASSPGQGVRGYTF. The CDR3, as DNA: TGTGCCAGTAGTCCGGGACAGGGAGTCCGTGGCTACACCTTC.

This clonotype has a count of ten or more. V and J are TRBV20-1 and TRBJ2-1; 14 bases align to TRBD2. CDR1 is DFQATT and CDR2 is SNEGSKA in the germline V gene (reference sequence). Trimming cost V 0 bases and J 9 bases; bases outside gene matches: 1. The CDR3 consists of 14 residues. The CDR3 spells CSARDGLAGGEQFF. The CDR3 bases are TGCAGTGCTAGAGATGGACTAGCGGGAGGTGAGCAGTTCTTC.

Note on this clonotype: This clone may be a read error of a much larger clone one base away. CDR3 in DNA: TGCGCCAGCCCCTTGAGGTGTCCAGGGAAGCTTGAAGAGACCCAGTACTTC. Its translation is CASPLRCPGKLEETQYF. The V call is TRBV5-1, the J call TRBJ2-7, with D possibly being TRBD1 (5 bases). With the DNA end fitting TRBJ2-5 better, the J assignment may be wrong. Germline V CDR1 and CDR2: SGHRS, YFSETQ. The CDR3 totals 17 residues.

As concerns this clonotype: In this CDR3 the conserved last residue, phenylalanine or tryptophan, is missing, so a read error is likely. The V and J genes are TRBV12-3 or TRBV12-4 and TRBJ2-5; D is perhaps TRBD2 (6 bases). CDR3 length: 13 amino acids. This chain's CDR3 is CTSRAGGEETQYC. The DNA of the CDR3 is TGTACCAGCAGGGCCGGCGGGGAGGAGACCCAGTACTGC.